This TCR beta chain originates from a study of early T cells in non-severe SARS-CoV-2 infection. Study overall: The chains were unpaired, and the sequenced material was bulk RNA from unsorted whole blood.

Overall study results and limits: VDJdb-based annotation leaned toward anti-spike CD8 responses and missed private and CD4 specificities.

This CDR3 has 15 residues. V lost 4 bases to trimming and J lost 0 bases; unmatched junction nucleotides: 2. Per the germline V gene, CDR1 is SGDLS and CDR2 is YYNGEE. Individual cDNA molecules were tagged with unique molecular identifiers, the study reported. Using its own MiXCR run on the 5' RACE reads, TCRdb lists one record per CDR3 protein. This sample has about 64,000 distinct CDR3 sequences, with 20% to 25% found just once. This clonotype was counted between two and nine times. Its cognate antigen is unknown. The sequence was obtained from an adult who was a healthcare worker with PCR-confirmed SARS-CoV-2 infection or an uninfected control (not recorded which). The sample consisted of whole blood, taken at baseline. The chain uses TRBV9 and TRBJ2-1; 9 nucleotides match TRBD1. The CDR3 loop is CASSLTGGSYNEQFF. In DNA form, the CDR3 reads TGTGCCAGCAGCTTGACAGGGGGCTCCTACAATGAGCAGTTCTTC.